This T cell receptor (beta chain) emerged from a study of blood T cell repertoires in COVID-19. Looking at the study overall: The study drew acute and convalescent COVID-19 samples from the United States, Italy and Spain. The cDNA or gDNA used as material had been derived from T cells, B-cell-depleted T cells, or PBMCs.

The authors' processing: Estimation of nucleated cell counts was performed using reference gene primer amplification. Data came from immunoSEQ multiplex PCR; TCRdb stores just in-frame clones and leaves some out. That table furnishes V, J and clone size, whereas the DNA furnished D and trimming. The sample contains some 200,000 clones, 87% of which appear only once. Germline V gene lookup returns CDR1 SGHAT and CDR2 FQNNGV. This CDR3 region has 16 residues. Unmatched junction bases numbered 6, after V lost 0 bases and J lost 7 bases. This sequence originates from a woman aged 18-29 years who had recovered from COVID-19. The sequenced sample was peripheral blood. This chain links TRBV11-2 with TRBJ2-1; 10 bases align to TRBD2. The CDR3 nucleotides read TGTGCCAGCAGCTTAGATCCCCTAGCGGGAGTGAATGAGCAGTTCTTC. The encoded protein is CASSLDPLAGVNEQFF.